This paragraph covers one TCR beta chain sequence. Its antigen is not known. PCR used 60 Vbeta primers and 13 Jbeta primers. Generated by immunoSEQ multiplex PCR, the TCRdb table keeps only in-frame clones and is missing some. This sample has over 110,000 clones; roughly four fifths occur once, and the top ten carry less than 3%. This sample stems from a study of cytomegalovirus exposure and HLA in healthy donors. Study-level results: V- and J-gene trimming of TCR beta was linked (in a later analysis) to a missense DCLRE1C variant. In a later analysis, across HLA loci, associated TCR counts were highest for DRB1, lowest for HLA-C.

Germline CDR1 MRHNA, CDR2 SNTAGT. The CDR3 has 15 amino acids. Trimming pared 0 bases from V and 7 bases from J, leaving 12 bases between. Everyone who donated was a healthy bone marrow donor. This TCR was recovered from a male donor in good health and CMV-seronegative. Sequenced sample: PBMCs. The V gene is TRBV6-4, the J gene TRBJ2-2; weak D call: TRBD2 (6 bases). Here the CDR3 reads CASSDSPEGGGELFF. The CDR3 DNA reads as TGTGCCAGCAGTGACTCCCCCGAGGGAGGCGGGGAGCTGTTTTTT.